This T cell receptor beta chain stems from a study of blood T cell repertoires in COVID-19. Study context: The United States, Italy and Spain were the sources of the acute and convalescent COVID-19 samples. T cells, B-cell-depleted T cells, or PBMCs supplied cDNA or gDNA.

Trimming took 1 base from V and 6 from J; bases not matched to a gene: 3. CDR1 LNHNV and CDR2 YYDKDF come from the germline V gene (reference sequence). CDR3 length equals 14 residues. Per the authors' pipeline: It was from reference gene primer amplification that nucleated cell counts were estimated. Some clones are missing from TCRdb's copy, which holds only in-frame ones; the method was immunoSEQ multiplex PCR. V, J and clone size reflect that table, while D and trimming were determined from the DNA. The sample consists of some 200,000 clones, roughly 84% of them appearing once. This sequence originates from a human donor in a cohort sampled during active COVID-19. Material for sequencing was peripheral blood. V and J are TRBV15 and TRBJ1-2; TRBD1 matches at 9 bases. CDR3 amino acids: CATSRAGQGNGYTF. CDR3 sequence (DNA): TGTGCCACCAGCAGAGCGGGACAGGGAAATGGCTACACCTTC.